Below, one TCR beta chain is given with its context. These data come from a study of blood T cell repertoires in COVID-19. Study-level background: Sites across the United States, Italy and Spain contributed samples from acute and convalescent COVID-19. PBMCs, B-cell-depleted T cells, or T cells provided the cDNA or gDNA that made up the material.

Trimming removed 6 bases from V and 3 bases from J; junction bases left unmatched: 5. Germline V gene lookup returns CDR1 MGHRA and CDR2 YSYEKL. This CDR3 region has 14 residues. Source study methods: Scientists estimated how many nucleated cells there were by amplifying reference gene primers. Assay used: immunoSEQ multiplex PCR; TCRdb lists only in-frame clones, some missing. That table is the source of V, J and clone size, and D and trimming were worked out from the DNA. The sample consists of a few hundred thousand clones, roughly nine tenths of them appearing once. Sequenced input: peripheral blood. The receptor was isolated from a man younger than 35 who had recovered from COVID-19. The genes are TRBV4-1 and TRBJ2-1; 7 bases match TRBD2. The CDR3 bases are TGCGCCAGCAGTCTCGGGGGGAACTACAATGAGCAGTTCTTC. Its protein product is CASSLGGNYNEQFF.